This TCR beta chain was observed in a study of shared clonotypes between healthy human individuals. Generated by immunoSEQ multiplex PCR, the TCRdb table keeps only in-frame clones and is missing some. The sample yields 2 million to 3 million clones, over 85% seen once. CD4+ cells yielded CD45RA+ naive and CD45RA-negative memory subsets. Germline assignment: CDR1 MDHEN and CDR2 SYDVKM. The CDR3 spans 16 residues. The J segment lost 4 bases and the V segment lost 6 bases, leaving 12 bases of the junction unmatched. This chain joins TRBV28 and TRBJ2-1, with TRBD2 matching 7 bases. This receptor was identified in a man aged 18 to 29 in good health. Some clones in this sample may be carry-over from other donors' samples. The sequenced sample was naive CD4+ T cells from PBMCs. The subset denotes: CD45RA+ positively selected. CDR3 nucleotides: TGTGCCAGCAGCTCCCTCCTAGCGGCAAATTACAATGAGCAGTTCTTC. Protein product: CASSSLLAANYNEQFF.